Below, one TCR beta chain is given with its context. The antigen is unknown. The sample comes from a study of T cell responses to AZD1222 COVID-19 vaccine. Study-level points and caveats: Sampling captured repertoires only after the peak T cell response. Spike was spanned by vaccine-associated CD4 TCRs, with dominance at 160-218 and 743-854. Clonal diversity was possibly underestimated; the donors were predominantly white British and more often female.

The germline V and J ends were trimmed by 8 bases and 8 bases, with 18 bases remaining between them. The length of the CDR3 is 14 residues. Germline assignment: CDR1 SGHTA and CDR2 FQGNSA. Generated by immunoSEQ multiplex PCR, the TCRdb table keeps only in-frame clones and is missing some. The sample holds about 130,000 clones, 88% seen once. The material was peripheral blood, obtained on day 0 of AZD1222 vaccination. The chain couples TRBV7-2 to TRBJ1-4; TRBD1 might be the D (6 bases). The clonotype comes from an adult in good health. The CDR3 DNA follows: TGTGCCAGCGGGACCGGGACAATAGGGGAAAAACTGTTTTTT. It codes for CASGTGTIGEKLFF.